The rows below give T cell receptor beta chains drawn from one sample of a study of blood T cell repertoires in COVID-19. Assay: immunoSEQ multiplex PCR; the TCRdb copy retains only in-frame clones and omits some. Of about 250,000 clones in the sample, about 87% were seen once. The sample comprised PBMCs or T cells enriched from blood (not recorded which). Every receptor here comes from a woman aged 45-60 years who had recovered from COVID-19. Each CDR3 is given with its conserved first and last residue. The order of the fields is J gene, D gene, V gene, clone size, CDR3 DNA, CDR3 protein. D genes are given only for firm matches. The size entry is marked missing in some rows and otherwise reads once, few, many or a size class.

j_call: TRBJ1-5
d_call: TRBD1
v_call: TRBV5-6
clone_size: once
cdr3_nt: TGTGCCAGCAGCCTGGGGGGACAGTACAATCAGCCCCAGCATTTT
cdr3_aa: CASSLGGQYNQPQHF

j_call: TRBJ1-2
d_call: .
v_call: TRBV11-2
clone_size: .
cdr3_nt: TGTGCCAGCAGCGTCCGGAACTATGGCTACACCTTC
cdr3_aa: CASSVRNYGYTF

j_call: TRBJ1-4
d_call: TRBD1
v_call: TRBV5-1
clone_size: once
cdr3_nt: TGCGCCAGCAGCTTAGGACAGGGCGTTGCAACTAATGAAAAACTGTTTTTT
cdr3_aa: CASSLGQGVATNEKLFF

j_call: TRBJ1-6
d_call: .
v_call: TRBV27
clone_size: many
cdr3_nt: TGTGCCAGCAGTCCAGGTGGGAATTCACCCCTCCACTTT
cdr3_aa: CASSPGGNSPLHF

j_call: TRBJ2-7
d_call: .
v_call: TRBV3-1/TRBV3-2
clone_size: .
cdr3_nt: TGTGCCAGCAGCCAGGAAGCAGGAGAGCAGTACTTC
cdr3_aa: CASSQEAGEQYF

j_call: TRBJ2-2
d_call: .
v_call: TRBV11-2
clone_size: .
cdr3_nt: TGTGCCAGCAGCTCCCACTCCACCGGGGAGCTGTTTTTT
cdr3_aa: CASSSHSTGELFF

j_call: TRBJ2-1
d_call: TRBD2
v_call: TRBV28
clone_size: .
cdr3_nt: TGTGCCAGCAGTTTACTCATAGGGACTAGCGGGAGGGTTTTATCCTACAATGAGCAGTTCTTC
cdr3_aa: CASSLLIGTSGRVLSYNEQFF

j_call: TRBJ2-3
d_call: .
v_call: TRBV5-8
clone_size: .
cdr3_nt: TGTGCCAGCAGCTTGGAATCCGCAGGATTCACATATACGCAGTATTTT
cdr3_aa: CASSLESAGFTYTQYF

j_call: TRBJ2-3
d_call: TRBD2
v_call: TRBV6-5
clone_size: .
cdr3_nt: TGTGCCAGCAGTTACTCGAATAGCGGGAGGGAGGATACGCAGTATTTT
cdr3_aa: CASSYSNSGREDTQYF

j_call: TRBJ1-2
d_call: .
v_call: TRBV5-4
clone_size: few
cdr3_nt: TGTGCCAGCAGCCCACGAATTAGGTCCGGGTATGGCTACACCTTC
cdr3_aa: CASSPRIRSGYGYTF

j_call: TRBJ2-1
d_call: TRBD2
v_call: TRBV11-2
clone_size: .
cdr3_nt: TGTGCCAGCAGCACTAGGTCGCTAGCGGGGAGGTACAATGAGCAGTTCTTC
cdr3_aa: CASSTRSLAGRYNEQFF

j_call: TRBJ1-5
d_call: .
v_call: TRBV6-1
clone_size: .
cdr3_nt: TGTGCCAGCAGTGAAAGGCGGGGAGGTCAGCCCCAGCATTTT
cdr3_aa: CASSERRGGQPQHF

j_call: TRBJ2-7
d_call: .
v_call: TRBV7-9
clone_size: .
cdr3_nt: TGTGCCAGCAGCTTAGGAAGGACACGGGCCTCCTACGAGCAGTACTTC
cdr3_aa: CASSLGRTRASYEQYF

j_call: TRBJ2-3
d_call: .
v_call: TRBV9
clone_size: few
cdr3_nt: TGTGCCAGCAGCCTCATAGCGGAAAGCACAGATACGCAGTATTTT
cdr3_aa: CASSLIAESTDTQYF

j_call: TRBJ2-7
d_call: TRBD2
v_call: TRBV10-3
clone_size: .
cdr3_nt: TGTGCCATCAGTGATCGCGGGACTAGCGGGAGTAACGAGCAGTACTTC
cdr3_aa: CAISDRGTSGSNEQYF

j_call: TRBJ2-7
d_call: TRBD2
v_call: TRBV5-1
clone_size: .
cdr3_nt: TGCGCCAGCAGTATGACTAGCGGGAGTTCGGGCTCCTACGAGCAGTACTTC
cdr3_aa: CASSMTSGSSGSYEQYF

j_call: TRBJ1-2
d_call: .
v_call: TRBV9
clone_size: .
cdr3_nt: TGTGCCAGCAGCGTAGAGCCCGCTTCCACCTATGGCTACACCTTC
cdr3_aa: CASSVEPASTYGYTF

j_call: TRBJ2-5
d_call: TRBD1
v_call: TRBV10-1
clone_size: .
cdr3_nt: TGCGCCAGCAGTGGAACAGGGGTCGAGACCCAGTACTTC
cdr3_aa: CASSGTGVETQYF

j_call: TRBJ1-2
d_call: .
v_call: TRBV7-2
clone_size: once
cdr3_nt: TGTGCCAGCAGCTTGAGAGACATCTACTATGGCTACACCTTC
cdr3_aa: CASSLRDIYYGYTF

j_call: TRBJ2-7
d_call: TRBD2
v_call: TRBV2
clone_size: .
cdr3_nt: TGTGCCAGCCGACCCAGAGGACTAGCGGGATCCTACGAGCAGTACTTC
cdr3_aa: CASRPRGLAGSYEQYF

j_call: TRBJ2-4
d_call: TRBD2
v_call: TRBV4-3
clone_size: .
cdr3_nt: TGCGCCAGCAGCCAATGGGGGGGTGGCAAAAACATTCAGTACTTC
cdr3_aa: CASSQWGGGKNIQYF

j_call: TRBJ2-2
d_call: .
v_call: TRBV11-3
clone_size: .
cdr3_nt: TGTGCCAGCAGCTTAGATAGGCAGGTAGGTCACGGGGAGCTGTTTTTT
cdr3_aa: CASSLDRQVGHGELFF

j_call: TRBJ2-3
d_call: TRBD2
v_call: TRBV2
clone_size: .
cdr3_nt: TGTGCCAGCAGAACCGGGACTAGCGGGACAGATACGCAGTATTTT
cdr3_aa: CASRTGTSGTDTQYF

j_call: TRBJ2-1
d_call: .
v_call: TRBV18
clone_size: .
cdr3_nt: TGTGCCAGCTCACCTTACGACATCTCCTACAATGAGCAGTTCTTC
cdr3_aa: CASSPYDISYNEQFF

j_call: TRBJ2-6
d_call: .
v_call: TRBV30
clone_size: .
cdr3_nt: TGTGCCTGGAGTAGAGATTTTGGGGCCAACGTCCTGACTTTC
cdr3_aa: CAWSRDFGANVLTF

j_call: TRBJ2-3
d_call: TRBD2
v_call: TRBV2
clone_size: .
cdr3_nt: TGTGCCAGCAGTGAACTAGCGGGAGGTTCAGATACGCAGTATTTT
cdr3_aa: CASSELAGGSDTQYF

j_call: TRBJ1-1
d_call: .
v_call: TRBV29-1
clone_size: .
cdr3_nt: TGCAGCGTTGAAGTATCGGACAGCCCGAACACTGAAGCTTTCTTT
cdr3_aa: CSVEVSDSPNTEAFF

j_call: TRBJ1-1
d_call: .
v_call: TRBV28
clone_size: .
cdr3_nt: TGTGCCAGCAGTTTATGGGCCAAGAACACTGAAGCTTTCTTT
cdr3_aa: CASSLWAKNTEAFF

j_call: TRBJ1-1
d_call: TRBD1
v_call: TRBV2
clone_size: .
cdr3_nt: TGTGCCAGCAGTAGGGACAGCGGAACTGAAGCTTTCTTT
cdr3_aa: CASSRDSGTEAFF

j_call: TRBJ1-2
d_call: .
v_call: TRBV5-1
clone_size: .
cdr3_nt: TGCGCCAGCAGCCTCCCGGACTATGGCTACACCTTC
cdr3_aa: CASSLPDYGYTF

j_call: TRBJ2-5
d_call: .
v_call: TRBV30
clone_size: .
cdr3_nt: TGTGCCTGGAGTTCTAGCGTAACGTGGGAGACCCAGTACTTC
cdr3_aa: CAWSSSVTWETQYF

j_call: TRBJ2-1
d_call: TRBD2
v_call: TRBV28
clone_size: .
cdr3_nt: TGTGCCAGCAGATCGGGAGCGGGATCTACAAGGAATGAGCAGTTCTTC
cdr3_aa: CASRSGAGSTRNEQFF

j_call: TRBJ2-6
d_call: .
v_call: TRBV4-3
clone_size: .
cdr3_nt: TGCGCCAGCAGCCAAGCCCCAGGGGACGGGGCCAACGTCCTGACTTTC
cdr3_aa: CASSQAPGDGANVLTF

j_call: TRBJ2-3
d_call: TRBD2
v_call: TRBV30
clone_size: .
cdr3_nt: TGTGCCCATGCTGGCGGGAGTGTGGGAGATACGCAGTATTTT
cdr3_aa: CAHAGGSVGDTQYF